This paragraph reports one T cell receptor beta chain. It was during active infection that Seattle patients were enrolled and then longitudinally followed. Per the original data handling: Reference gene primer amplification yielded estimated nucleated cell counts. The protocol was immunoSEQ multiplex PCR, while the TCRdb copy is restricted to in-frame clones and leaves out a portion. The V and J calls and clone size come from that table; D and trimming were worked out from the DNA. The profile shows roughly 120,000 clones, more than 80% of them singletons. This sample is drawn from a study of blood T cell repertoires in COVID-19. Study summary: Samples came from the United States, Italy and Spain, spanning acute and convalescent COVID-19. T cells, B-cell-depleted T cells, or PBMCs supplied cDNA or gDNA.

CDR3 size: 14 residues. V lost 0 bases to trimming and J lost 6 bases; unmatched junction nucleotides: 3. Germline CDR1 SGHRS, CDR2 YFSETQ. What was sequenced was peripheral blood. The origin of this receptor is a woman of 80 years or more with COVID-19, enrolled during active disease. J is TRBJ2-3 and V is TRBV5-1; TRBD1 matches 8 bases. The CDR3 here is CASSLDNRGDTQYF. CDR3 DNA: TGCGCCAGCAGCTTGGACAACAGGGGGGATACGCAGTATTTT.